This TCR beta chain was profiled in a study of regulatory T cells in long-lasting Graves disease (TCRdb year 2021). Context from the whole study: In the newly diagnosed Graves' disease group, patients had been taking antithyroid drugs for less than 3 months. TCR sequencing covered approximately 13 persistent and around 20 newly diagnosed Graves' disease patients, around 33 samples in total. The study took place in China and was registered as a clinical trial. This study used TCR sequencing and RNA sequencing of peripheral blood to compare persistent Graves' disease patients against newly diagnosed Graves' disease patients.

The paper as a whole reports these results and caveats: More public clonotypes were shared among persistent patients (approximately 3,000) than among newly diagnosed patients (under 1,000). Only peripheral blood was studied, because thyroid tissue, the primary lesion, was inaccessible. The small sample size was acknowledged by the authors as a limitation that may reduce accuracy. Compared with newly diagnosed patients, persistent Graves' disease patients had lower TCR Shannon entropy and fewer highly expanded clones, which suggests clonal expansion. Sequencing and analysis were limited to the TCR beta chain. TRBV28, TRBJ1-2 and TRBJ2-5 were preferentially used in persistent disease, while TRBV20-1 and TRBJ2-1 were favored in newly diagnosed disease.

The sample's time point label, in plain terms: newly diagnosed GD, antithyroid drugs for less than 3 months. For both TCR sequencing and RNA sequencing, RNA was extracted from PBMCs using TRIzol. The diagnosis of Graves' disease was made according to American Thyroid Association guidelines. Patients were recruited from an endocrinology department in Xi'an, China. From each patient, about 9.7 milliliters of peripheral blood was collected into an EDTA anticoagulant tube. PBMCs were isolated by Ficoll Paque Plus density gradient separation without further T cell sorting. RNA quality was checked with an Agilent 2100 Bioanalyzer and agarose gel, and concentration with a NanoDrop 2000. The CDR3 spans 13 residues, from the cysteine through the phenylalanine. Only the CDR3 DNA is retained, 39 bases long and in frame from the first base. Reading the germline V gene gives CDR1 SGHVS and CDR2 FNYEAQ. V lost 1 base and J lost 7 bases; the stretch between them is 8 bases long.

Libraries came from multiplex PCR. The listed sequencing device is Illumina HiSeq 4000. To build TCR beta libraries, CDR3 regions were amplified by Arm-PCR using iRepertoire HTBI primers. Gel purification was performed on PCR products prior to sequencing. In the authors' own workflow: Gene usage analysis of CDR3 amino acid clonotypes relied on the 60 or so TRBV and about 15 TRBJ segments identified across samples. COPE and FqMerger were used to merge filtered high-quality paired reads into contigs. BLAST was used to align contigs to the IMGT TRBV, TRBD and TRBJ reference genes, and CDR3 was defined following IMGT. Any clonotype with a frequency above 0.1% was classified as a highly expanded clone. Shannon entropy served as the measure of repertoire diversity, while the Gini coefficient captured V-J evenness. Clonotypes shared by more than one individual were considered public. TCRdb cleaned the public reads at Q25 with fastp, built clones with MiXCR and kept in-frame beta chains. Entries are consolidated by CDR3 protein sequence, retaining the most common genes and DNA. These V and J calls originate from TCRdb's pipeline instead of the authors' own analysis. The sample table lists more than 400,000 distinct CDR3 sequences, 15% to 20% of them with a count of one. The ten largest clones take up less than 15% of the sample.

This clonotype has ten or more counts. Its target antigen remains unknown. Per-base qualities were not stored, and no clone one base away is much larger. The same data also contributed to another study, on T cells in Graves' hyperthyroidism and ophthalmopathy. Taken from the second paper: Graves' hyperthyroidism was defined as stable when no progression to ophthalmopathy occurred over 18 months of follow-up. The hyperthyroidism patients were between 18 and 65 years old and newly diagnosed, with a disease duration of less than 2 months. The study excluded patients with uncontrolled infections, other autoimmune diseases, pregnancy or lactation. Diagnoses were established on the basis of clinical symptoms, serum thyroxine and TRAb, thyroid ultrasound, and orbital computed tomography. A first-round RT-PCR of the TCR CDR3 used the HTBI primer set with the Qiagen OneStep RT-PCR kit. Blood samples also contained most of the expanded thyroid clonotypes (frequency above 0.001), which suggests that blood repertoires may reflect thyroid immune responses. Ophthalmopathy was separated from stable hyperthyroidism by a 13 V-J signature model, with roughly 88% sensitivity and about 84% specificity obtained in cross-validation and 80%/75% obtained in testing. In validation, the model predicted progression to ophthalmopathy a median of roughly 6.1 months before onset, with around 70% sensitivity and more than 72% specificity. To identify distinguishing TCR V-J signatures, a discovery cohort of 100 or so patients was used, comprising roughly 45 with Graves' ophthalmopathy and 57 with stable Graves' hyperthyroidism. An independent validation cohort of 18 to 20 hyperthyroidism patients and about 15 patients who later progressed to ophthalmopathy tested prospective prediction of ophthalmopathy. The approximately 90 discovery patients were randomly split 7:3 into training and test sets. In more than 5 Graves' hyperthyroidism patients, the study also compared T-cell repertoires from thyroid tissue with T-cell repertoires from blood. Following sampling, methimazole starting at 30 mg daily was given to hyperthyroidism patients, and high-dose intravenous methylprednisolone was given to ophthalmopathy patients. A second multiplex PCR round built the libraries, followed by size selection and purification. Paired-end sequencing of the libraries was performed with 100 bp reads on an Illumina HiSeq2000. SOAPnuke was used to process the raw data, with reads discarded if the reads contained adapters or uncalled bases, had a mean Phred below 15, or lacked an exact constant-primer or identifier match. High-quality paired reads were merged using COPE v1.2.5, and each unique nucleotide sequence was defined as a clonotype. Clonotypes were aligned to IMGT TRBV, TRBD and TRBJ reference segments using MiTCR v1.1. Only V-J combinations with frequency above 0.0001, covering about 99% of repertoires, were analysed. A TCS score was defined as the ratio of F50 (clonal expansion) to E x V (chaos), with BLOSUM62-based TCRdist applied between CDR3 peptides within each V-J. Welch's t-statistics and random forest reduced approximately 520 V-J features to 10 to 15, which were used in a naive Bayes classifier (R e1071). No statistical method was used to set the sample size in advance, and investigators knew the group allocation. According to the paper, TCR Vbeta CDR3 sequencing was carried out on 135 peripheral blood samples, which came from under 50 ophthalmopathy, fewer than 80 hyperthyroidism and roughly 17 progressor patients.

The chain employs TRBV7-6 and TRBJ2-1, with the D gene not confidently named. The sequencing used peripheral blood mononuclear cells (PBMCs), collected at new diagnosis, from a patient treated with antithyroid drugs. This sequence originates from a man aged 35-49 years with Graves disease. Donor details come from another sample of the same person, matched by shared clones. The CDR3 protein: CASSLGVNNEQFF. The DNA is TGTGCCAGCAGCTTAGGTGTCAATAATGAGCAGTTCTTC. Beyond the CDR3, the reference TRBV7-6 and TRBJ2-1 genes provide the residues; the full variable domain reads: GAGVSQSPRYKVTKRGQDVALRCDPISGHVSLYWYRQALGQGPEFLTYFNYEAQQDKSGLPNDRFSAERPEGSISTLTIQRTEQRDSAMYRCASSLGVNNEQFFGPGTRLTVL.